Each of the 21 T cell receptor beta chains below was sequenced from the same sample in a study of control samples from healthy donors and cancer patients (dated by TCRdb to 2018 to 2021). Library preparation was by the immunoSEQ multiplex PCR assay. The immuneACCESS repertoire file appears here via TCRdb, limited to in-frame rearrangements. These files lack a portion of the clones; in checked studies, under half of the deficit traces to unresolved V genes, and the cause of the others is not known. Present in this sample are approximately 190,000 clones, around 93% of which were seen just once. The ten largest clones capture roughly 1.9% of the sample. Sequences were obtained from blood. The receptors come from a young man in good health.

With regard to this clone: The same CDR3 also results from other DNA sequences found in this sample. The rearrangement uses TRBV2 and TRBJ2-7, with D hard to call. V was shortened by 8 bases and J by 0 bases, with 5 bases between the two germline ends. Germline values: CDR1 SNHLY, CDR2 FYNNEI. The length of the CDR3 is 11 residues. CDR3 amino acids: CASSLSYEQYF. CDR3 bases: TGTGCCAGCTCCCTCTCCTACGAGCAGTACTTC.

V gene TRBV29-1 combines with J gene TRBJ1-1; 8 nucleotides line up with TRBD1. Germline CDR1 SQVTM, CDR2 ANQGSEA. V lost 3 bases to trimming and J lost 7 bases; unmatched junction nucleotides: 7. The CDR3 totals 13 residues. The CDR3: CSVDRQGAGEAFF. The CDR3 DNA reads TGCAGCGTTGATCGGCAGGGGGCGGGTGAAGCTTTCTTT.

This clone was seen a handful of times. The rearrangement joins TRBV27 to TRBJ2-7; 9 positions agree with TRBD1. Germline V gives CDR1 MNHEY, CDR2 SMNVEV (reference sequence). This CDR3 region has 16 residues. Trimming at V came to 7 bases and at J to 2 bases, leaving 12 bases not matched to a gene. For the CDR3, the DNA is TGTGCCAGCAAAAGAGAACAGGGGGCTGTTGCCTACGAGCAGTACTTC. It specifies CASKREQGAVAYEQYF.

The chain combines TRBV19 with TRBJ2-3; D is unclear. Germline loops: CDR1 LNHDA, CDR2 SQIVND (reference sequence). The CDR3 consists of 14 residues. The V end lost 1 base, the J end lost 7 bases, and 12 bases lay between the germline ends. The CDR3 bases are TGTGCCAGTAGTATAGGAGCCCCAAGCCATACGCAGTATTTT. Its translation: CASSIGAPSHTQYF.

The chain joins TRBV12-2 to TRBJ1-5; the D call in the table, TRBD1, was not verified against the DNA. TRBV12-2 is marked as a pseudogene. The CDR3 contains 15 residues. The CDR3: CASRRRDRDNQPQHF. The CDR3 coding sequence is TGTGCAAGTCGCCGCCGGGACAGGGACAATCAGCCCCAGCATTTT.

In this sample, this clone turned up once. This chain joins TRBV6-5 and TRBJ2-1, with no clear D. The length of the CDR3 is 14 residues. Germline V gene data show CDR1 as MNHEY and CDR2 as SVGAGI. V lost 4 bases and J lost 2, with 9 bases in between. The CDR3 here is CASSFEKTYNEQFF. CDR3 nucleotide sequence: TGTGCCAGCAGTTTCGAGAAAACCTACAATGAGCAGTTCTTC.

The chain is built from TRBV5-1 and TRBJ1-2; D is undetermined. The V gene's germline CDR1 is SGHRS and CDR2 YFSETQ. The V end lost 0 bases, the J end lost 6 bases, and 9 bases lay between the germline ends. This CDR3 has 13 residues. The CDR3 loop reads CASSLVGENGYTF. The CDR3 nucleotides are TGCGCCAGCAGCTTGGTTGGGGAAAATGGCTACACCTTC.

The CDR3 region is CSAPLQTEAFF. CDR3 bases: TGCAGTGCCCCCCTTCAGACTGAAGCTTTCTTT. The V and J genes are TRBV20-1 and TRBJ1-1, with D unresolved. The CDR3 spans 11 residues. Trimming removed 6 bases at V and 5 bases at J, with 10 bases between. Germline V lookup: CDR1 DFQATT, CDR2 SNEGSKA (reference sequence).

The genes are TRBV4-1 and TRBJ2-1; 8 bases line up with TRBD1. Germline loops: CDR1 MGHRA, CDR2 YSYEKL. The CDR3 runs 15 residues. J was trimmed by 3 bases and V by 4 bases; bases with no gene match: 5. CDR3: CASSPSDRDYNEQFF. In nucleotides, the CDR3 is TGCGCCAGCAGCCCCTCGGACAGGGACTACAATGAGCAGTTCTTC.

This chain links TRBV10-2 with TRBJ2-7, with D possibly matching TRBD1 (5 bases). Trimming left V 8 bases short and J 7 bases short, with 6 bases between. This CDR3 region has 9 residues. Per the germline V gene, CDR1 is WSHSY and CDR2 is SAAADI. CDR3 in amino acids: CASGAEQYF. Written as DNA, the CDR3 is TGCGCCAGCGGGGCGGAGCAGTACTTC.

The chain uses TRBV30 and TRBJ1-4; no reliable D call. Germline values: CDR1 GTSNPN, CDR2 SVGIG (reference sequence). This CDR3 region has 14 residues. V was shortened by 4 bases and J by 0 bases, with 9 bases between the two germline ends. CDR3 protein: CAWNPRATNEKLFF. CDR3 bases: TGTGCCTGGAACCCCCGAGCAACTAATGAAAAACTGTTTTTT. The entire variable domain, with the rest obtained from reference TRBV30 and TRBJ1-4, is as follows: SQTIHQWPATLVQPVGSPLSLECTVEGTSNPNLYWYRQAAGRGLQLLFYSVGIGQISSEVPQNLSASRPQDRQFILSSKKLLLSDSGFYLCAWNPRATNEKLFFGSGTQLSVL.

The J gene is TRBJ1-6, the V gene TRBV21-1; the tabulated D call, TRBD1, remains unverified against the DNA. TRBV21-1 is marked as a pseudogene. CDR3 length equals 15 residues. The CDR3 is CASSKRQGSNSPLHF. Written as DNA, the CDR3 is TGTGCCAGCAGCAAACGACAGGGAAGCAATTCACCCCTCCACTTT.

The count of this clone is one. V and J are TRBV6-5 and TRBJ1-1, with D possibly matching TRBD1 (5 bases). V was shortened by 4 bases and J by 4 bases, with 10 bases between the two germline ends. The germline V gene has CDR1 MNHEY and CDR2 SVGAGI. CDR3 size: 13 residues. CDR3 in amino acids: CASSWGGTTEAFF. CDR3 bases: TGTGCCAGCAGTTGGGGAGGGACCACTGAAGCTTTCTTT.

This clone was seen a handful of times. This chain connects TRBV3-1 (or the pseudogene TRBV3-2) to TRBJ1-2; 10 bases are shared with TRBD1. This CDR3 is built from 14 residues. After removal of 6 bases from V and 7 bases from J, the junction contained 8 bases not matched to a gene. Germline V gives CDR1 LGHDT, CDR2 YNNKEL (reference sequence). In DNA, the CDR3 is TGTGCCAGCAGGGGGACAGGGGCGTCGGGTGGCTACACCTTC. This encodes CASRGTGASGGYTF.

V is TRBV12-5 and J is TRBJ1-4; TRBD1 aligns across 9 bases. Trimming at V came to 6 bases and at J to 4 bases, leaving 9 bases not matched to a gene. The CDR3 is 16 residues long. The germline V gene has CDR1 LGHNT and CDR2 FRNRAP. The DNA for the CDR3 is TGTGCTAGTGGCGCCGGGACAGGGCCCAATAATGAAAAACTGTTTTTT. This sequence encodes CASGAGTGPNNEKLFF.

This clone was seen only once. V is TRBV12-3 or TRBV12-4 and J is TRBJ2-3; D call uncertain. This CDR3 is 11 amino acids long. V was pared by 6 bases and J by 5 bases, with 6 bases between. The CDR3 sequence: CASRLRDTQYF. As DNA, the CDR3 is TGTGCCAGCAGGTTGCGAGATACGCAGTATTTT.

This sequence joins TRBV9 and TRBJ1-2; 10 nucleotides align to TRBD1. Germline V lookup: CDR1 SGDLS, CDR2 YYNGEE. CDR3 length equals 15 residues. Losses at the gene ends were 3 bases for V and 6 bases for J; bases not matched to a gene: 8. This chain's CDR3 is CASSANDRGRNGYTF. The DNA for the CDR3 is TGTGCCAGCAGCGCAAATGACAGGGGGCGAAATGGCTACACCTTC.

The CDR3 loop is CASRTDTGGSSPLHF. CDR3 in DNA: TGCGCCAGCAGGACCGACACAGGGGGGTCTTCACCCCTCCACTTT. V is TRBV5-1 and J is TRBJ1-6, with TRBD1 matching 8 bases. The junction had 10 bases not matched to a gene; V was cut back by 5 bases and J by 9 bases. Germline CDR1 is SGHRS and CDR2 is YFSETQ. The CDR3 loop spans 15 amino acids.

CDR3 DNA sequence: TGTGCCAGCAGCTTAGCACTAGCGGGGGGGGACGAGCAGTACTTC. Its protein is CASSLALAGGDEQYF. The gene calls are TRBV11-2 and TRBJ2-7, with 13 bases lining up with TRBD2. Trimming removed 1 base from V and 5 bases from J; junction bases left unmatched: 2. Germline CDR1 is SGHAT and CDR2 is FQNNGV. This CDR3 is built from 15 residues.

The chain joins TRBV4-1 to TRBJ2-2, with a possible D match to TRBD2 (6 bases). Trimming took 1 base from V and 3 from J, leaving 12 bases between them. The germline V gene encodes CDR1 MGHRA and CDR2 YSYEKL. The CDR3 extends over 16 amino acids. The CDR3 loop is CASSQALRGHTGELFF. The CDR3 bases are TGCGCCAGCAGCCAAGCGTTGCGGGGACACACCGGGGAGCTGTTTTTT.

V usage is TRBV2 and J usage is TRBJ1-2; D is perhaps TRBD1 (6 bases). The CDR3 contains 13 residues. The germline CDR1 and CDR2 sequences are SNHLY and FYNNEI. V lost 4 bases and J lost 2, with 8 bases in between. The CDR3 is CASSAQGNYGYTF. Here the CDR3 DNA reads TGTGCCAGCAGTGCGCAGGGGAACTATGGCTACACCTTC.